The clone carrying this TCR beta chain is a singleton in its sample. Recruitment covered 25 or so US areas and drew participants whose ages spanned 18 to 89 years. The assay was immunoSEQ multiplex PCR, and TCRdb's table has in-frame clones only and misses some. This table has 200,000 to 250,000 clones, 85% to 90% appearing once. These data are taken from a study of blood T cell repertoires in COVID-19. The wider study: Collection of acute and convalescent COVID-19 samples took place in the United States, Italy and Spain.

V was pared by 3 bases and J by 1 base, with 3 bases of the junction left unmatched. Germline V gene lookup returns CDR1 SQVTM and CDR2 ANQGSEA. This CDR3 has 13 residues. This receptor was identified in a woman aged 18-35 years in a cohort exposed to, infected with or recovered from COVID-19 (not recorded which). The chain couples TRBV29-1 to TRBJ2-7; 7 bases are a match to TRBD2. Sequencing was performed on PBMCs or T cells enriched from blood (not recorded which). CDR3 nucleotides: TGCAGCGTTGATTACGGGAGGTCCTACGAGCAGTACTTC. This gives the protein CSVDYGRSYEQYF.